The 22 T cell receptor beta chains below come from one sample, sequenced in a study of technical replicates of blood from several donors. Clones were read by immunoSEQ multiplex PCR, and TCRdb kept only the in-frame ones, dropping some. In the table there are some 15,000 clones, around 86% of which are singletons. The sample was PBMCs. The origin of the receptors is a human donor in good health.

V and J are TRBV29-1 and TRBJ2-1; the match to TRBD2 covers 10 bases. The ends lost 6 bases at V and 5 bases at J; junction bases unmatched: 7. From germline, CDR1 is SQVTM and CDR2 ANQGSEA. This CDR3 region has 14 residues. CDR3: CSVRTSGTNNEQFF. CDR3 bases: TGCAGCGTCCGGACTAGCGGAACGAACAATGAGCAGTTCTTC.

The chain carries TRBV5-1 and TRBJ1-2; 7 bases align to TRBD1. The CDR3 extends over 14 amino acids. Trimming at V came to 2 bases and at J to 5 bases, leaving 6 bases not matched to a gene. The germline CDR1 and CDR2 sequences are SGHRS and YFSETQ. The CDR3, as DNA: TGCGCCAGCAGCTTCCGGGACAGATCTTATGGCTACACCTTC. It codes for CASSFRDRSYGYTF.

Comments on this clone: One junction end does not reproduce the germline sequence, and a read error may be involved. The chain employs TRBV5-1 and TRBJ2-7, with TRBD1 matching over 12 bases. Germline V gives CDR1 SGHRS, CDR2 YFSETQ. The CDR3 contains 13 residues. CDR3 loop: CASRLGQGAEQYF. DNA for the CDR3: TGCGCCAGCAGATTGGGACAGGGGGCCGAGCAGTACTTC.

The chain combines TRBV5-1 with TRBJ2-1; perhaps TRBD1 as D (6 bases). This CDR3 has 15 residues. Trimming stripped 0 bases from V and 3 bases from J, with 10 bases between. Germline V gene lookup returns CDR1 SGHRS and CDR2 YFSETQ. CDR3 residues: CASSLGQDNYNEQFF. The CDR3 DNA is TGCGCCAGCAGCTTGGGACAGGACAACTACAATGAGCAGTTCTTC.

The V gene is TRBV6-1, the J gene TRBJ2-7; D may be TRBD2 (5 bases). The CDR3 runs 14 residues. Per the germline V gene, CDR1 is MNHNS and CDR2 is SASEGT. V lost 2 bases and J 1 base, leaving 9 bases between the germline ends. CDR3 in DNA: TGTGCCAGCAGTGAAAGCGGCAGATCCTACGAGCAGTACTTC. This translates into CASSESGRSYEQYF.

This chain's CDR3 is CASSIDRPGDGDTQYF. DNA for the CDR3: TGTGCCAGTAGTATAGATCGTCCGGGAGACGGAGATACGCAGTATTTT. The chain uses TRBV19 and TRBJ2-3; D may be TRBD2 (6 bases). V was cut by 0 bases and J by 5 bases, with 15 bases left in between. Germline V gene lookup returns CDR1 LNHDA and CDR2 SQIVND (reference sequence). This CDR3 is 16 amino acids long.

V gene TRBV6-1 combines with J gene TRBJ1-3; TRBD1 might be the D (5 bases). The V end was cut by 10 bases, the J end by 8 bases, with 21 bases between. Looked up from germline, CDR1 is MNHNS and CDR2 is SASEGT. This CDR3 comprises 14 residues. The CDR3: CATEGARDRYTIYF. The CDR3 DNA sequence: TGTGCCACTGAAGGGGCCAGGGATAGATACACCATATATTTT.

The rearrangement joins TRBV10-3 to TRBJ2-5; D possibly corresponds to TRBD2 (6 bases). V was clipped by 0 bases and J by 3 bases, with 14 bases between them. The germline gives CDR1 ENHRY, CDR2 SYGVKD. CDR3 size: 16 residues. CDR3 region: CAISESRLEGKETQYF. The CDR3, as DNA: TGTGCCATCAGTGAGTCGAGGTTGGAGGGGAAAGAGACCCAGTACTTC.

J is TRBJ1-2 and V is TRBV5-6; no clear D. The germline V and J ends were trimmed by 0 bases and 8 bases, with 8 bases remaining between them. This CDR3 has 12 amino acids. CDR1 and CDR2 (germline): SGHDT, YYEEEE. CDR3 residues: CASSLGENGYTF. The CDR3, as DNA: TGTGCCAGCAGCTTGGGGGAGAACGGCTACACCTTC. Variable domain in full (rest from reference TRBV5-6 and TRBJ1-2): DAGVTQSPTHLIKTRGQQVTLRCSPKSGHDTVSWYQQALGQGPQFIFQYYEEEERQRGNFPDRFSGHQFPNYSSELNVNALLLGDSALYLCASSLGENGYTFGSGTRLTVV.

The table lists this clone with a count of one. This rearrangement joins TRBV30 to TRBJ2-7; D remains unclear. V was cut by 1 base and J by 3 bases, with 7 bases left in between. The CDR3 has 12 amino acids. The V gene's germline CDR1 is GTSNPN and CDR2 SVGIG (reference sequence). DNA for the CDR3: TGTGCCTGGAGTGAACAGAACTACGAGCAGTACTTC. It is translated as CAWSEQNYEQYF.

The chain combines TRBV9 with TRBJ2-1; a weak D match, TRBD2 (6 bases). CDR1 and CDR2 from the germline V gene are SGDLS and YYNGEE. This CDR3 region has 18 residues. With 4 bases removed from V and 0 bases from J, the gap between germline ends came to 20 bases. The CDR3 nucleotides are TGTGCCAGCAGCCCTTCTAGCGTTCTTTCTCTCTCCTACAATGAGCAGTTCTTC. Residues: CASSPSSVLSLSYNEQFF.

The CDR3 DNA sequence: TGTGCCAGCAGCGGAGGTTCAGGGGGGCAGGAATATGAAAAACTGTTTTTT. Protein product: CASSGGSGGQEYEKLFF. This chain uses TRBV7-9 with TRBJ1-4; 7 bases are a match to TRBD1. CDR3 length: 17 amino acids. With V trimmed by 5 bases and J by 6 bases, 15 bases remained unmatched. Per the germline V gene, CDR1 is SEHNR and CDR2 is FQNEAQ (reference sequence).

The chain recombines TRBV5-1 with TRBJ2-2; D call uncertain. The CDR3 has 12 amino acids. Germline V gene sequence: CDR1 SGHRS, CDR2 YFSETQ. V gave up 1 base and J gave up 7 bases, with 5 bases separating them. The CDR3 DNA follows: TGCGCCAGCAGCTTGAACTTCGGGGAGCTGTTTTTT. It yields the protein CASSLNFGELFF.

The rearrangement links TRBV5-1 to TRBJ2-3; D perhaps matches TRBD2 (6 bases). The CDR3 sequence is 15 residues long. The V gene lost 1 base and the J gene lost 8 bases, with 17 bases spanning the gap. Per germline, CDR1 SGHRS and CDR2 YFSETQ. The CDR3 spells CASSLTPGGAGTQYF. CDR3 sequence (DNA): TGCGCCAGCAGCTTGACGCCCGGCGGGGCAGGTACGCAGTATTTT.

The rearrangement uses TRBV29-1 and TRBJ2-7, with TRBD2 matching over 8 bases. With 4 bases clipped from V and 1 base from J, the junction kept 6 bases outside the gene matches. The CDR3 length is 14 residues. CDR1 is SQVTM and CDR2 is ANQGSEA in the germline V gene. The CDR3 bases are TGCAGCGTTGTTGTTGCGGGAGGATCCTACGAGCAGTACTTC. It is translated as CSVVVAGGSYEQYF.

This chain links TRBV6-5 with TRBJ2-7; TRBD2 aligns across 10 bases. From germline, CDR1 is MNHEY and CDR2 SVGAGI. After removal of 5 bases from V and 5 bases from J, the junction contained 6 bases not matched to a gene. The CDR3 sequence is 14 residues long. The CDR3 spells CASSRAGGPDEQYF. In DNA form, the CDR3 reads TGTGCCAGCAGTCGAGCGGGAGGGCCAGACGAGCAGTACTTC.

The genes are TRBV2 and TRBJ2-6, with D perhaps TRBD1 (5 bases). Germline-derived CDR1 and CDR2 are SNHLY and FYNNEI. The V end was cut by 6 bases, the J end by 2 bases, with 11 bases between. This CDR3 region has 15 residues. The CDR3 loop reads CASRARVAGANVLTF. The CDR3 nucleotides read TGTGCCAGCAGGGCCAGGGTGGCTGGGGCCAACGTCCTGACTTTC. Full variable domain (outside the CDR3, taken from reference TRBV2 and TRBJ2-6): EPEVTQTPSHQVTQMGQEVILRCVPISNHLYFYWYRQILGQKVEFLVSFYNNEISEKSEIFDDQFSVERPDGSNFTLKIRSTKLEDSAMYFCASRARVAGANVLTFGAGSRLTVL.

For this clone: This sample also contains other DNA sequences that code for the same CDR3. The chain uses TRBV5-1 and TRBJ2-2, with a tentative D call TRBD1 (6 bases). Trimming took off 1 base at V and 4 bases at J, with 11 bases between the two ends. From germline, CDR1 is SGHRS and CDR2 YFSETQ. CDR3 length: 15 residues. The CDR3 DNA sequence: TGCGCCAGCAGCTTGAGCACAGGGTCCACCGGGGAGCTGTTTTTT. As protein: CASSLSTGSTGELFF.

The chain has TRBV5-8 and TRBJ1-2, with D perhaps TRBD1 (5 bases). The germline V gene encodes CDR1 SGHTS and CDR2 YDEGEE. V gave up 4 bases and J gave up 8 bases, with 21 bases separating them. CDR3 length: 15 amino acids. The CDR3 reads CASSLRFSGRKGYTF. CDR3 sequence (DNA): TGTGCCAGCAGCCTTCGCTTCTCAGGGAGGAAAGGCTACACCTTC.

This chain uses TRBV6-5 with TRBJ1-2; no reliable D call. The CDR3 covers 16 residues. Looked up from germline, CDR1 is MNHEY and CDR2 is SVGAGI. With 0 bases removed from V and 3 bases from J, the gap between germline ends came to 14 bases. CDR3 residues: CASSYSVYQAHYGYTF. The DNA of the CDR3 is TGTGCCAGCAGTTACTCGGTTTATCAGGCCCACTATGGCTACACCTTC.

A single count supports this clone. The rearrangement joins TRBV5-4 to TRBJ2-3; TRBD2 might be the D (6 bases). Germline V gives CDR1 SGHNT, CDR2 YYREEE (reference sequence). CDR3 length equals 15 residues. Trimming left V 4 bases short and J 2 bases short, with 14 bases between. CDR3 in amino acids: CASSEDYLPTDTQYF. DNA for the CDR3: TGTGCCAGCAGCGAGGACTACCTACCCACAGATACGCAGTATTTT. The full variable domain, rest sourced from reference TRBV5-4 and TRBJ2-3, is ETGVTQSPTHLIKTRGQQVTLRCSSQSGHNTVSWYQQALGQGPQFIFQYYREEENGRGNFPPRFSGLQFPNYSSELNVNALELDDSALYLCASSEDYLPTDTQYFGPGTRLTVL.

This clone was seen just once. The chain recombines TRBV28 with TRBJ2-7, with TRBD2 matching 11 bases. CDR1 and CDR2 from the germline V gene are MDHEN and SYDVKM. V dropped 2 bases and J dropped 6; count of bases not matched to a gene: 3. CDR3 size: 14 residues. CDR3 DNA: TGTGCCAGCAGTTTACTAGCGGGAGGAACCGAGCAGTACTTC. Encoded protein: CASSLLAGGTEQYF.